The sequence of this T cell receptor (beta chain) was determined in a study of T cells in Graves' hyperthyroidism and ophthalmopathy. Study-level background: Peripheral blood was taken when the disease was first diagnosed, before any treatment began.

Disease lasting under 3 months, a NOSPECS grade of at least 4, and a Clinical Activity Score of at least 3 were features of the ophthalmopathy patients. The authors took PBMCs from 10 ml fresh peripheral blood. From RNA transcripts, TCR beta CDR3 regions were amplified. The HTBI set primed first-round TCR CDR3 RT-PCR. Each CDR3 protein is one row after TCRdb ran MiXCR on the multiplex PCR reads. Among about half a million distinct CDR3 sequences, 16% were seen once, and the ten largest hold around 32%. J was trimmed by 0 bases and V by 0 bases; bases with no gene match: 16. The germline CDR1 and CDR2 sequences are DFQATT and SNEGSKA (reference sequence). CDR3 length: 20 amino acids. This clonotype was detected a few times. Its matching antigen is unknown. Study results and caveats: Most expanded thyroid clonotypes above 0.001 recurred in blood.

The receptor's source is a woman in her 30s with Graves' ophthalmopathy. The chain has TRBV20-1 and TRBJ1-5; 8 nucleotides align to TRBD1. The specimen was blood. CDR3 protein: CSARDLYGQGIVYSNQPQHF. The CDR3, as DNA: TGCAGTGCTAGAGATTTATACGGACAGGGCATAGTTTATAGCAATCAGCCCCAGCATTTT.